The rows below give T cell receptor beta chains drawn from one sample of a study of CD8+ T cells in alopecia areata. Libraries were prepared by immunoSEQ multiplex PCR; TCRdb keeps only in-frame clonotypes and omits some of them. The data show more than 150,000 clones, with approximately 51% seen just once and 10% held by the top ten. Sample: CD8+ T cells sorted from blood, taken around week 54, from a patient treated with tofacitinib. These receptors were obtained from a human donor with alopecia areata. Each CDR3 is given with its conserved first and last residue. D genes are given only for firm matches.

>TRBV6-1|TRBD2|TRBJ2-4
CASRGEGPKNIQYF
>TRBV30|.|TRBJ2-7
CAWSLGRTYEQYF
>TRBV27|.|TRBJ2-7
CASSSRGSTEQYF
>TRBV4-2|.|TRBJ1-5
CASSQDPVANQPQHF
>TRBV9|TRBD1|TRBJ2-7
CASSTGQGNSYEQYF
>TRBV5-1|TRBD1|TRBJ2-7
CASSLGTGNYEQYF
>TRBV9|TRBD1|TRBJ1-1
CASSVVTGDTEAFF
>TRBV19|.|TRBJ1-6
CASSSTDYYNSPLHF
>TRBV6-4|.|TRBJ1-6
CASRQYNSPLHF
>TRBV6-5|.|TRBJ2-4
CASSYAGNRGDIQYF
>TRBV29-1|.|TRBJ2-7
CSGLGGPSYEQYF
>TRBV29-1|.|TRBJ1-1
CSVGNPFGEAFF
>TRBV5-1|TRBD1|TRBJ2-1
CASSPGTGYNEQFF
>TRBV7-9|TRBD1|TRBJ1-2
CASSHTKDRGYNYGYTF
>TRBV7-2|TRBD1|TRBJ1-5
CASSMRQGRDQPQHF
>TRBV27|.|TRBJ1-1
CASRGRTREHGTEAFF
>TRBV25-1|.|TRBJ1-4
CASSSWERKEKLFF
>TRBV18|.|TRBJ2-2
CASSLDTGELFF
>TRBV5-1|TRBD1|TRBJ1-1
CASSLGQGLGPEAFF
>TRBV27|.|TRBJ1-1
CASSLWGSRTEAFF
>TRBV5-1|.|TRBJ2-3
CASSKDGRGATDTQYF
>TRBV30|.|TRBJ1-1
CAWSVRSAEAFF
>TRBV5-6|TRBD1|TRBJ2-7
CASSFDRGYEQYF
>TRBV11-2|.|TRBJ2-7
CATRGPYSYEQYF
>TRBV7-2|.|TRBJ2-5
CASSTHPGNQETQYF
>TRBV14|.|TRBJ2-7
CASSQDRWEQYF
>TRBV27|.|TRBJ1-2
CASRSGSYGYTF
>TRBV7-9|TRBD2|TRBJ2-3
CASSQDTSGGADTQYF
>TRBV4-3|.|TRBJ1-1
CASSQDLGEYTEAFF